Below, 30 T cell receptor beta chains from the same sample are listed, as sequenced in a study of blood T cell repertoires in COVID-19. Using immunoSEQ multiplex PCR, the repertoire was profiled, and TCRdb retains in-frame clones only, with some absent. Of over 200,000 clones in the sample, approximately 82% were seen once. Sequencing input: PBMCs or T cells enriched from blood (not recorded which). Receptors were obtained from a man in his forties who had recovered from COVID-19.

The CDR3: CASSQLGQGKNTIYF. Written as DNA, the CDR3 is TGCGCCAGCAGCCAGCTGGGACAGGGCAAAAACACCATATATTTT. The V call is TRBV4-1, the J call TRBJ1-3; 9 bases match TRBD1. Germline V gene sequence: CDR1 MGHRA, CDR2 YSYEKL. V trimming: 3 bases; J trimming: 6 bases; junction bases outside the gene matches: 6. CDR3 length equals 15 residues.

The rearrangement links TRBV19 to TRBJ2-1; D might be TRBD2 (7 bases). Trimming took 1 base from V and 7 from J, leaving 11 bases between them. Looked up from germline, CDR1 is LNHDA and CDR2 is SQIVND (reference sequence). The CDR3 totals 14 residues. The CDR3 region has the DNA TGTGCCAGTAGTATAGGAGGGGGGGTTAATGAGCAGTTCTTC. It codes for CASSIGGGVNEQFF.

The rearrangement links TRBV6-5 to TRBJ2-5, with D perhaps TRBD2 (7 bases). The length of the CDR3 is 14 residues. Trimming took 8 bases from V and 5 from J, leaving 18 bases between them. Per germline, CDR1 MNHEY and CDR2 SVGAGI. The DNA of the CDR3 is TGTGCCAGCCGGGTCCCCGGGGGGCCGGAGACCCAGTACTTC. Translated, it gives CASRVPGGPETQYF.

This clone was counted only a few times. The rearrangement links TRBV3-1 (or the pseudogene TRBV3-2) to TRBJ2-3; TRBD2 aligns across 7 bases. The CDR3 covers 15 residues. Germline V gene sequence: CDR1 LGHDT, CDR2 YNNKEL (reference sequence). The ends lost 4 bases at V and 4 bases at J; junction bases unmatched: 8. DNA for the CDR3: TGTGCCAGCAGCCCCCTAGGGAGGGGTGCAGATACGCAGTATTTT. Translating gives CASSPLGRGADTQYF.

V gene TRBV11-3 combines with J gene TRBJ1-1; weak D call: TRBD1 (5 bases). Germline assignment: CDR1 SGHNT and CDR2 YENEEA. The V end lost 5 bases, the J end lost 0 bases, and 13 bases lay between the germline ends. This CDR3 spans 15 amino acids. CDR3 sequence: CASSRDSRMNTEAFF. The CDR3 DNA is TGTGCCAGCAGCCGCGACAGCCGCATGAACACTGAAGCTTTCTTT.

The chain has TRBV25-1 and TRBJ2-1; TRBD2 aligns across 9 bases. J gave up 0 bases and V 2 bases, and 2 bases lay outside the gene matches. The CDR3 is 16 residues long. Germline values: CDR1 MGHDK, CDR2 SYGVNS. Here the CDR3 reads CASSERTSDSYNEQFF. The CDR3 DNA sequence: TGTGCCAGCAGTGAAAGGACTAGCGACTCCTACAATGAGCAGTTCTTC.

The chain couples TRBV18 to TRBJ2-7; 10 bases agree with TRBD2. The junction had 3 bases not matched to a gene; V was cut back by 1 base and J by 3 bases. Germline V gives CDR1 KGHSH, CDR2 LQKENI. The CDR3 is made up of 15 amino acids. In nucleotides, the CDR3 is TGTGCCAGCTCACCACTAGCGGGAGGTAACTACGAGCAGTACTTC. Its protein is CASSPLAGGNYEQYF.

The chain uses TRBV5-1 and TRBJ2-7, with 7 bases that match TRBD2. Germline V gene sequence: CDR1 SGHRS, CDR2 YFSETQ. V gave up 0 bases and J gave up 0 bases; unmatched junction bases: 0. This CDR3 comprises 14 residues. Written as DNA, the CDR3 is TGCGCCAGCAGCTTGGGCGGGAGCTCCTACGAGCAGTACTTC. Translation: CASSLGGSSYEQYF.

V is TRBV30 and J is TRBJ1-3, with D uncertain. CDR3 length: 16 residues. CDR1 is GTSNPN, CDR2 SVGIG, per germline (reference sequence). The ends were cut back, 3 bases at V and 0 bases at J, with 15 bases in the middle. The CDR3 region is CAWRVPEQPSGNTIYF. The CDR3 DNA follows: TGTGCCTGGAGGGTCCCCGAACAGCCCTCTGGAAACACCATATATTTT.

The chain is built from TRBV10-3 and TRBJ2-7; 8 bases are shared with TRBD1. The germline V gene has CDR1 ENHRY and CDR2 SYGVKD. The CDR3 extends over 12 amino acids. V gave up 4 bases and J gave up 7 bases; unmatched junction bases: 3. The CDR3: CAISGQGREQYF. The DNA for the CDR3 is TGTGCCATCAGTGGACAGGGGAGGGAGCAGTACTTC.

J is TRBJ2-2 and V is TRBV7-3; D is unresolved. Trimming left V 11 bases short and J 5 bases short, with 15 bases between. The germline CDR1 and CDR2 sequences are SGHTA and FQGTGA. The CDR3 is 13 residues long. The DNA of the CDR3 is TGTGCCTCGACTTTCGCTGGGACCGGGGAGCTGTTTTTT. Translating gives CASTFAGTGELFF.

V gene TRBV3-1 (or the pseudogene TRBV3-2) combines with J gene TRBJ2-2, with a possible D match to TRBD1 (6 bases). Germline loops: CDR1 LGHDT, CDR2 YNNKEL (reference sequence). The CDR3 contains 15 residues. Trimming left V 1 base short and J 4 bases short, with 10 bases between. The CDR3 is CASSQGGRVTGELFF. CDR3 DNA sequence: TGTGCCAGCAGCCAAGGGGGGCGCGTCACCGGGGAGCTGTTTTTT.

In DNA form, the CDR3 reads TGTGCCAGCAGCCCCCAGGGGGGCTATGGCTACACCTTC. Translated: CASSPQGGYGYTF. The chain couples TRBV28 to TRBJ1-2; 7 nucleotides match TRBD1. Germline CDR1 and CDR2: MDHEN and SYDVKM. The length of the CDR3 is 13 residues. The J segment lost 4 bases and the V segment lost 6 bases, leaving 5 bases of the junction unmatched.

The chain is built from TRBV19 and TRBJ1-6, with D unresolved. The CDR3 is 15 amino acids. The ends were cut back, 8 bases at V and 2 bases at J, with 13 bases in the middle. Germline V gene sequence: CDR1 LNHDA, CDR2 SQIVND (reference sequence). CDR3 nucleotides: TGTGCCAGTGGGCTCGGGAGGGCCTATAATTCACCCCTCCACTTT. Protein sequence: CASGLGRAYNSPLHF. The full variable domain, its missing parts supplied by reference TRBV19 and TRBJ1-6, is DGGITQSPKYLFRKEGQNVTLSCEQNLNHDAMYWYRQDPGQGLRLIYYSQIVNDFQKGDIAEGYSVSREKKESFPLTVTSAQKNPTAFYLCASGLGRAYNSPLHFGNGTRLTVT.

The chain uses TRBV7-3 and TRBJ2-3; 14 nucleotides match TRBD2. After removal of 4 bases from V and 3 bases from J, the junction contained 3 bases not matched to a gene. The length of the CDR3 is 16 residues. Germline assignment: CDR1 SGHTA and CDR2 FQGTGA. The CDR3 spells CASSSGLAGETDTQYF. The CDR3 nucleotides are TGTGCCAGCAGCTCGGGACTAGCGGGGGAGACAGATACGCAGTATTTT.

This clone is a singleton in its sample. The chain combines TRBV7-3 with TRBJ2-1; 11 nucleotides agree with TRBD2. The CDR3 runs 15 residues. Trimming at V came to 5 bases and at J to 7 bases, leaving 7 bases not matched to a gene. In germline, CDR1 is SGHTA, CDR2 FQGTGA. The CDR3, as DNA: TGTGCCAGCAGCCGAACTAGCGGGGGCGGGAATGAGCAGTTCTTC. Amino acid sequence: CASSRTSGGGNEQFF.

The rearrangement links TRBV4-2 to TRBJ2-1; possibly TRBD1 for D (5 bases). Between the trimmed V and J ends, which lost 7 bases and 9 bases, there was a span of 16 bases. This CDR3 comprises 13 residues. CDR1 is LGHNA, CDR2 YNFKEQ, per germline. The CDR3 sequence is CASTLNPRGEQFF. The CDR3 DNA reads TGTGCCAGCACCCTTAATCCTAGGGGTGAGCAGTTCTTC.

With regard to this clone: Different DNA sequences within this sample yield the same CDR3. The chain has TRBV27 and TRBJ1-5; TRBD1 might be the D (6 bases). The ends were cut back, 2 bases at V and 6 bases at J, with 8 bases in the middle. The CDR3 contains 13 residues. Germline CDR1 is MNHEY and CDR2 is SMNVEV (reference sequence). CDR3 protein: CASSLTGSQPQHF. For the CDR3, the DNA is TGTGCCAGCAGTTTAACAGGGTCTCAGCCCCAGCATTTT.

This sequence joins TRBV29-1 and TRBJ1-2, with 9 bases lining up with TRBD1. The V and J ends lost 7 bases and 4 bases, in that order; junction bases with no gene match: 10. The CDR3 is 14 residues long. From germline, CDR1 is SQVTM and CDR2 ANQGSEA. The CDR3 is CSATQQTGGYGYTF. The CDR3 DNA follows: TGCAGCGCCACACAACAGACAGGGGGCTATGGCTACACCTTC.

The chain links TRBV5-1 to TRBJ1-3; D call uncertain. CDR1 is SGHRS, CDR2 YFSETQ, per germline. V lost 2 bases and J 3 bases, leaving 9 bases between the germline ends. The CDR3 loop spans 14 amino acids. CDR3 region: CASSFVGDGNTIYF. CDR3 nucleotide sequence: TGCGCCAGCAGCTTCGTCGGGGATGGAAACACCATATATTTT.

This clone was observed a few times. J is TRBJ1-1 and V is TRBV12-2; the DNA was not used to check the table's D call, TRBD1. TRBV12-2 is a pseudogene segment. This CDR3 region has 13 residues. This CDR3 reads CASRPDTSVEAFF. CDR3 DNA sequence: TGTGCAAGTCGCCCAGACACGTCTGTAGAAGCTTTCTTT.

The rearrangement joins TRBV5-8 to TRBJ1-1; perhaps TRBD1 as D (5 bases). The CDR3 contains 14 residues. From germline, CDR1 is SGHTS and CDR2 YDEGEE. With 1 base removed from V and 3 bases from J, the gap between germline ends came to 10 bases. CDR3 sequence (DNA): TGTGCCAGCAGCTTGTTGGGCAGGGACACTGAAGCTTTCTTT. Its translation: CASSLLGRDTEAFF.

The rearrangement links TRBV28 to TRBJ1-2; the D gene is possibly TRBD1 (5 bases). Germline CDR1 reads MDHEN; CDR2 reads SYDVKM. The germline V and J ends were trimmed by 6 bases and 7 bases, with 18 bases remaining between them. The CDR3 has 14 residues. The CDR3 spells CASSPGRVWSGYTF. CDR3 nucleotides: TGTGCCAGCAGCCCTGGCAGGGTATGGAGTGGCTACACCTTC.

J is TRBJ2-1 and V is TRBV25-1, with 10 positions matching TRBD2. In germline, CDR1 is MGHDK, CDR2 SYGVNS. J was trimmed by 3 bases and V by 4 bases; bases with no gene match: 3. The CDR3 is made up of 15 amino acids. The DNA for the CDR3 is TGTGCCAGCAGTGGGGGGACTAGCGTCTACAATGAGCAGTTCTTC. This encodes CASSGGTSVYNEQFF.

This clone was seen only once. The chain employs TRBV19 and TRBJ1-4, with D uncertain. CDR1 is LNHDA and CDR2 is SQIVND in the germline V gene (reference sequence). The V end lost 6 bases, the J end lost 0 bases, and 14 bases lay between the germline ends. This CDR3 spans 16 amino acids. The CDR3 here is CASSGIRTSTNEKLFF. The CDR3 DNA reads as TGTGCCAGTAGCGGTATCCGGACTTCAACTAATGAAAAACTGTTTTTT. The entire variable domain, with the rest obtained from reference TRBV19 and TRBJ1-4, is as follows: DGGITQSPKYLFRKEGQNVTLSCEQNLNHDAMYWYRQDPGQGLRLIYYSQIVNDFQKGDIAEGYSVSREKKESFPLTVTSAQKNPTAFYLCASSGIRTSTNEKLFFGSGTQLSVL.

V is TRBV11-2 and J is TRBJ1-5; D not certain. This CDR3 comprises 13 residues. Germline lookup yields CDR1 SGHAT and CDR2 FQNNGV. V was pared by 0 bases and J by 11 bases, with 11 bases between. CDR3 protein: CASSLETAAAQHF. DNA of the CDR3: TGTGCCAGCAGCTTAGAAACCGCCGCAGCCCAGCATTTT.

The V call is TRBV10-3, the J call TRBJ2-3; TRBD2 matches at 8 bases. V trimming: 9 bases; J trimming: 4 bases; junction bases outside the gene matches: 6. This CDR3 has 13 amino acids. CDR1 is ENHRY and CDR2 is SYGVKD in the germline V gene. The CDR3 here is CAIEPGGADTQYF. The CDR3 DNA reads TGTGCCATAGAGCCCGGGGGGGCAGATACGCAGTATTTT.

The chain couples TRBV2 to TRBJ2-5, with D perhaps matching TRBD2 (5 bases). Between the trimmed V and J ends, which lost 8 bases and 5 bases, there was a span of 12 bases. CDR3 length: 12 residues. CDR1 SNHLY and CDR2 FYNNEI come from the germline V gene. CDR3 sequence reads: CASRAEGETQYF. CDR3 nucleotide sequence: TGTGCCAGCCGGGCAGAGGGTGAGACCCAGTACTTC.

The chain combines TRBV7-6 with TRBJ2-5; tentative D call: TRBD2 (6 bases). From germline, CDR1 is SGHVS and CDR2 FNYEAQ. The CDR3 is 15 residues long. V shed 1 base and J shed 1 base, with 10 bases lying between them. CDR3 bases: TGTGCCAGCAGCTTAGGGCAGGGAGGCCAAGAGACCCAGTACTTC. Translated, it gives CASSLGQGGQETQYF.

This clone was counted a few times. The gene calls are TRBV6-1 and TRBJ2-7; the match to TRBD1 covers 10 bases. The CDR3 extends over 17 amino acids. Losses at the gene ends were 3 bases for V and 3 bases for J; bases not matched to a gene: 11. Germline V gene lookup returns CDR1 MNHNS and CDR2 SASEGT. In DNA form, the CDR3 reads TGTGCCAGCAGTGACCGAACCTGGGGACAGGGGAGCTACGAGCAGTACTTC. Its translation is CASSDRTWGQGSYEQYF.